A single sample gave rise to the 23 T cell receptor beta chains below, sequenced in a study of cytomegalovirus exposure and HLA in healthy donors. Vbeta (60) and Jbeta (13) primers were used in the PCR. The method was immunoSEQ multiplex PCR; TCRdb's version includes in-frame clones alone and lacks a portion of them. The table shows some 160,000 clones, with about 85% occurring only once. Sequencing used PBMCs. The source of these receptors is a male donor in good health and CMV-seropositive.

This sequence joins TRBV11-2 and TRBJ1-1; perhaps TRBD1 as D (5 bases). The CDR3 is made up of 14 amino acids. The germline V gene encodes CDR1 SGHAT and CDR2 FQNNGV. Trimming took off 3 bases at V and 1 base at J, with 9 bases between the two ends. This CDR3 reads CASSFTQENTEAFF. CDR3 bases: TGTGCCAGCAGCTTTACACAGGAGAACACTGAAGCTTTCTTT.

The chain joins TRBV29-1 to TRBJ2-3, with 7 bases aligning to TRBD2. The ends lost 0 bases at V and 0 bases at J; junction bases unmatched: 0. CDR1 and CDR2 (germline): SQVTM, ANQGSEA. The CDR3 sequence is 14 residues long. CDR3 loop: CSVEDGGSTDTQYF. The CDR3 region has the DNA TGCAGCGTTGAAGACGGGGGGAGCACAGATACGCAGTATTTT.

The gene calls are TRBV4-1 and TRBJ2-7; 7 positions match TRBD1. After removal of 3 bases from V and 6 bases from J, the junction contained 5 bases not matched to a gene. Germline V CDR1 and CDR2: MGHRA, YSYEKL. The CDR3 runs 13 residues. DNA for the CDR3: TGCGCCAGCAGCCATCCAGACAGGGTCGAGCAGTACTTC. Protein product: CASSHPDRVEQYF.

Only a few counts were recorded for this clone. The chain joins TRBV27 to TRBJ2-7, with 9 bases lining up with TRBD2. The CDR3 runs 15 residues. V lost 5 bases, J lost 3 bases, and 8 bases stayed unmatched. The germline V gene has CDR1 MNHEY and CDR2 SMNVEV (reference sequence). This CDR3 is CASSPRTSAYYEQYF. CDR3 nucleotide sequence: TGTGCCAGCAGTCCACGGACTAGCGCCTACTACGAGCAGTACTTC.

This chain uses TRBV6-5 with TRBJ1-2; TRBD1 is a possible D gene (5 bases). The CDR3 sequence is 15 residues long. Germline V gene data show CDR1 as MNHEY and CDR2 as SVGAGI. Trimming took 3 bases from V and 8 from J, leaving 19 bases between them. The CDR3 DNA follows: TGTGCCAGCAGTTATAGGGACGTCGGACTAGGGGGCTACACCTTC. Translation gives CASSYRDVGLGGYTF.

The chain links TRBV19 to TRBJ1-6; a possible D gene is TRBD1 (5 bases). The CDR3 consists of 16 residues. V shed 3 bases and J shed 7 bases, with 16 bases lying between them. CDR1 and CDR2 (germline): LNHDA, SQIVND (reference sequence). The CDR3, as DNA: TGTGCCAGTAGTATTCTCTCCACAGGTGCCAATTCACCCCTCCACTTT. As protein: CASSILSTGANSPLHF.

The V and J genes are TRBV19 and TRBJ2-7, with 10 bases lining up with TRBD2. The CDR3 has 14 amino acids. The germline CDR1 and CDR2 sequences are LNHDA and SQIVND (reference sequence). Trimming cost V 3 bases and J 3 bases; bases outside gene matches: 2. The CDR3 protein is CASSMVAGGYEQYF. The CDR3 bases are TGTGCCAGTAGTATGGTAGCGGGGGGCTACGAGCAGTACTTC.

Details on this clone: A read error may produce the germline difference seen at one junction end. This rearrangement joins TRBV7-7 to TRBJ2-1; D perhaps matches TRBD2 (6 bases). Germline V gives CDR1 SSHAT, CDR2 FNYEAQ (reference sequence). The length of the CDR3 is 16 residues. The CDR3 here is CASSPFDAGLDNEQFF. The CDR3 region has the DNA TGTGCTAGCAGCCCTTTCGACGCGGGGCTAGACAATGAGCAGTTCTTC.

The chain recombines TRBV11-2 with TRBJ2-2, with 9 positions matching TRBD2. The germline V gene encodes CDR1 SGHAT and CDR2 FQNNGV. This CDR3 is 14 amino acids long. The V gene end was trimmed by 6 bases and the J gene end by 4 bases; junction bases not matched to a gene: 3. CDR3 nucleotides: TGTGCCAGCAGGGGAGCGGGAGGCACCGGGGAGCTGTTTTTT. This encodes CASRGAGGTGELFF.

This clone was observed a single time. This chain joins TRBV29-1 and TRBJ1-1; 7 nucleotides match TRBD1. From germline, CDR1 is SQVTM and CDR2 ANQGSEA. There are 13 residues in the CDR3. V was pared by 5 bases and J by 1 base, with 4 bases of the junction left unmatched. The CDR3 sequence is CSVPGQPNTEAFF. Here the CDR3 DNA reads TGCAGCGTTCCGGGACAGCCGAACACTGAAGCTTTCTTT.

The rearrangement links TRBV2 to TRBJ2-7; the D gene is possibly TRBD2 (5 bases). The V end was cut by 5 bases, the J end by 2 bases, with 13 bases between. Per the germline V gene, CDR1 is SNHLY and CDR2 is FYNNEI. The CDR3 is 14 amino acids. The DNA of the CDR3 is TGTGCCAGCAGTTGGTTTAGCGTAACCTACGAGCAGTACTTC. Its protein product is CASSWFSVTYEQYF.

This clone was recorded once. This sequence joins TRBV29-1 and TRBJ2-5; D unclear. Per germline, CDR1 SQVTM and CDR2 ANQGSEA. This CDR3 is built from 12 residues. V lost 3 bases, J lost 2 bases, and 7 bases lay in between. The CDR3 loop is CSVDPFQETQYF. CDR3 sequence (DNA): TGCAGCGTTGATCCATTTCAAGAGACCCAGTACTTC.

The chain joins TRBV6-4 to TRBJ2-4; the match to TRBD1 covers 9 bases. The CDR3 sequence is 17 residues long. Trimming removed 6 bases from V and 8 bases from J; junction bases left unmatched: 17. Germline CDR1 is MRHNA and CDR2 is SNTAGT. The CDR3 loop is CASRTLSRDRVVDIQYF. The CDR3 coding sequence is TGTGCCAGCAGGACATTGTCCCGGGACAGGGTGGTTGACATTCAGTACTTC.

The chain links TRBV18 to TRBJ2-7; TRBD2 might be the D (6 bases). V was shortened by 6 bases and J by 3 bases, with 15 bases between the two germline ends. Germline V gene data show CDR1 as KGHSH and CDR2 as LQKENI. There are 14 residues in the CDR3. Here the CDR3 reads CASSNSRGLYEQYF. In DNA form, the CDR3 reads TGTGCCAGCTCTAACTCGAGGGGACTCTACGAGCAGTACTTC.

V gene TRBV14 combines with J gene TRBJ2-1, with D unclear. Germline loops: CDR1 SGHDN, CDR2 FVKESK. The CDR3 covers 13 residues. The V end lost 2 bases, the J end lost 4 bases, and 6 bases lay between the germline ends. The CDR3 reads CASSQYGYNEQFF. The CDR3 nucleotides are TGTGCCAGCAGCCAATACGGGTACAATGAGCAGTTCTTC.

This clone was detected only a few times. The rearrangement uses TRBV5-6 and TRBJ1-1; D remains unclear. Trimming took off 4 bases at V and 5 bases at J, with 15 bases between the two ends. The CDR3 spans 14 residues. Germline CDR1 reads SGHDT; CDR2 reads YYEEEE. CDR3 DNA sequence: TGTGCCAGCAGCCCGCCCGGACTGGGGACTGAAGCTTTCTTT. It yields the protein CASSPPGLGTEAFF. The whole variable domain, remainder taken from reference TRBV5-6 and TRBJ1-1, is DAGVTQSPTHLIKTRGQQVTLRCSPKSGHDTVSWYQQALGQGPQFIFQYYEEEERQRGNFPDRFSGHQFPNYSSELNVNALLLGDSALYLCASSPPGLGTEAFFGQGTRLTVV.

The V and J genes are TRBV7-2 and TRBJ2-1; D is ambiguous. V was clipped by 5 bases and J by 10 bases, with 12 bases between them. The germline V gene encodes CDR1 SGHTA and CDR2 FQGNSA. The CDR3 has 12 amino acids. The CDR3 region is CASSNYAAEQFF. In nucleotides, the CDR3 is TGTGCCAGCAGCAACTATGCGGCAGAGCAGTTCTTC.

The CDR3 loop is CSVAQTVDNEQFF. CDR3 DNA: TGCAGCGTTGCTCAGACAGTGGACAATGAGCAGTTCTTC. The genes are TRBV29-1 and TRBJ2-1; D possibly corresponds to TRBD1 (5 bases). Germline V gene sequence: CDR1 SQVTM, CDR2 ANQGSEA. The CDR3 consists of 13 residues. Trimming left V 4 bases short and J 5 bases short, with 12 bases between.

V usage is TRBV7-8 and J usage is TRBJ1-5; D not certain. From germline, CDR1 is SGHVS and CDR2 FQNEAQ. The ends were cut back, 2 bases at V and 4 bases at J, with 12 bases in the middle. CDR3 size: 15 residues. The CDR3 bases are TGTGCCAGCAGCTTACAACGAATCCGGAATCAGCCCCAGCATTTT. Translated: CASSLQRIRNQPQHF.

The genes are TRBV10-2 and TRBJ1-1; 9 bases fit TRBD1. CDR1 and CDR2 (germline): WSHSY, SAAADI. CDR3 length: 15 residues. V was pared by 6 bases and J by 4 bases, with 9 bases of the junction left unmatched. The CDR3 bases are TGCGCCAGCAGGAAACAGGGGGCTCAGGGCACTGAAGCTTTCTTT. It is translated as CASRKQGAQGTEAFF.

This chain links TRBV27 with TRBJ2-7, with TRBD2 as a possible D gene (6 bases). V was cut by 1 base and J by 2 bases, with 9 bases left in between. The CDR3 has 14 amino acids. Germline V gene sequence: CDR1 MNHEY, CDR2 SMNVEV (reference sequence). DNA for the CDR3: TGTGCCAGCAGTTTATTGGGGACTCCCTACGAGCAGTACTTC. Translation: CASSLLGTPYEQYF.

This chain joins TRBV28 and TRBJ2-7, with D possibly matching TRBD1 (6 bases). Trimming left V 6 bases short and J 5 bases short, with 20 bases between. Germline V gives CDR1 MDHEN, CDR2 SYDVKM. This CDR3 spans 15 amino acids. CDR3 sequence: CASSIIMTGLDEQYF. The DNA for the CDR3 is TGTGCCAGCAGCATAATTATGACAGGCCTCGACGAGCAGTACTTC.

This rearrangement joins TRBV7-2 to TRBJ2-2; D is undetermined. V was cut by 0 bases and J by 2 bases, with 7 bases left in between. This CDR3 contains 15 residues. Germline values: CDR1 SGHTA, CDR2 FQGNSA. The CDR3 DNA reads TGTGCCAGCAGCTTAGCGACACTCAACACCGGGGAGCTGTTTTTT. It specifies CASSLATLNTGELFF.